This note documents a single TCR beta chain sequence. Libraries were prepared by immunoSEQ multiplex PCR; TCRdb keeps only in-frame clonotypes and omits some of them. Of approximately 180,000 clones in the sample, just under 90% are singletons; the top ten hold 1.4%. This specimen belongs to a study of cytomegalovirus exposure and HLA in healthy donors. This CDR3 is 15 amino acids long. V lost 4 bases to trimming and J lost 5 bases, with 17 bases between them. CDR1 and CDR2 (germline): KGHSH, LQKENI. The TCR sequence derives from a young woman in good health and CMV-seronegative. What was sequenced was PBMCs. The V gene is TRBV18, the J gene TRBJ2-5; no clear D gene. In DNA, the CDR3 is TGTGCCAGCTCACGCCCCCCCTCGGCCAGGGAGACCCAGTACTTC. It translates to CASSRPPSARETQYF.